A single T cell receptor beta chain is shown here with its context. The antigen remains undetermined. The sample is drawn from a study of T cell responses to AZD1222 COVID-19 vaccine. Regarding the study as a whole: Of spike-specific TCRs, nearly half reportedly target regions left unmutated in variants. Spike-specific TCRs gained breadth and depth after people received two AZD1222 doses.

The data were produced by immunoSEQ multiplex PCR, yet TCRdb's version contains in-frame clones alone and is incomplete. The repertoire has roughly 100,000 clones, 89% of them found once; the top ten carry around 45%. This specimen consisted of peripheral blood, obtained 28 days after the second AZD1222 dose. The receptor was isolated from an adult who received the AZD1222 COVID-19 vaccine.

The DNA for the CDR3 is TGTGCCTGGGACGGTTTTAATGAAAAACTGTTTTTT. Translating it yields CAWDGFNEKLFF. V gene TRBV30 combines with J gene TRBJ1-4; D gene unclear. Germline CDR1 reads GTSNPN; CDR2 reads SVGIG (reference sequence). V lost 5 bases and J lost 4, with 8 bases in between. The CDR3 runs 12 residues.